This is a list of T cell receptor beta chains from one sample in a study of T-cell memory formation after mild COVID-19. TCRdb re-called the 5' RACE reads through MiXCR, storing one row per CDR3 protein. The repertoire consists of around 430,000 distinct CDR3 sequences, with more than 15% occurring once and the leading ten covering about 22%. The source material was PBMCs or a T cell subset sorted from them (not recorded which). Source of these receptors: a man younger than 35 who had mild COVID-19 (a few samples of this study predate the infection). Cell type and time point are not known. Both conserved end residues are part of each CDR3. A D gene is named only where the DNA matches it firmly. Expanded clones get a size class; other rows say once, few or many, or leave the size out.

j_call v_call d_call clone_size cdr3_aa cdr3_nt
TRBJ1-4 TRBV5-1 . . CASSTGAYEKLFF TGCGCCAGCAGCACTGGAGCGTATGAAAAACTGTTTTTT
TRBJ1-5 TRBV4-1 . many CASSDRQVSNQPQHF TGCGCCAGCAGCGATAGACAGGTTAGCAATCAGCCCCAGCATTTT
TRBJ1-6 TRBV5-4 . many CASSLDNSPLHF TGTGCCAGCAGCTTGGACAATTCACCCCTCCACTTT
TRBJ2-3 TRBV3-1 TRBD2 . CASSQLLTGGTDTQYF TGTGCCAGCAGCCAACTACTTACGGGGGGGACAGATACGCAGTATTTT
TRBJ2-5 TRBV10-3 . . CAIGRGETQYF TGTGCCATCGGCAGGGGAGAGACCCAGTACTTC
TRBJ2-2 TRBV4-1 TRBD2 many CASSPGTSGGGELFF TGCGCCAGCAGCCCCGGGACTAGCGGGGGGGGGGAGCTGTTTTTT
TRBJ1-5 TRBV25-1 . few CASSESGWASNQPQHF TGTGCCAGCAGTGAATCTGGGTGGGCAAGCAATCAGCCCCAGCATTTT
TRBJ2-2 TRBV29-1 . . CSANIDRNTGELFF TGCAGCGCCAACATAGATAGGAACACCGGGGAGCTGTTTTTT
TRBJ2-1 TRBV5-6 . many CASSLGAPNEQFF TGTGCCAGCAGCTTGGGGGCCCCCAATGAGCAGTTCTTC
TRBJ2-7 TRBV12-3/TRBV12-4 . few CASSPLQTSYEQYF TGTGCCAGCAGTCCATTACAGACCTCCTACGAGCAGTACTTC
TRBJ1-1 TRBV7-8 TRBD1 many CASSSLQGATEAFF TGTGCCAGCAGCTCTCTCCAGGGGGCCACTGAAGCTTTCTTT
TRBJ2-7 TRBV5-1 . few CASSLGDRSPYEQYF TGCGCCAGCAGCTTGGGGGATCGGTCACCCTACGAGCAGTACTTC
TRBJ2-1 TRBV7-2 TRBD2 . CASSLSGGDWNEQFF TGTGCCAGCAGCTTGAGCGGGGGCGATTGGAATGAGCAGTTCTTC
TRBJ2-1 TRBV29-1 . many CSVGAYNEQFF TGCAGCGTGGGAGCTTACAATGAGCAGTTCTTC
TRBJ2-3 TRBV20-1 TRBD2 many CSARDPGTSGGRDTQYF TGCAGTGCTAGAGATCCCGGGACTAGCGGGGGAAGAGATACGCAGTATTTT
TRBJ1-2 TRBV20-1 TRBD1 . CSARQGDPSF TGCAGTGCGCGACAGGGCGACCCGTCCTTC
TRBJ1-2 TRBV29-1 . few CSVDGPEQGYTF TGCAGCGTGGATGGACCGGAGCAGGGCTACACCTTC
TRBJ2-5 TRBV5-1 . . CASSANPGKTIVETQYF TGCGCCAGCAGCGCCAATCCGGGAAAGACGATTGTGGAGACCCAGTACTTC
TRBJ2-4 TRBV3-1 . few CASSQGSDIQYF TGTGCCAGCAGCCAAGGATCGGACATTCAGTACTTC
TRBJ1-6 TRBV7-2 TRBD1 many CASSFQGDRSPLHF TGTGCCAGCAGCTTCCAGGGGGATCGTTCACCCCTCCACTTT
TRBJ2-7 TRBV5-1 TRBD2 many CASSLSLAGGAYEQYF TGCGCCAGCAGCTTGAGTCTAGCGGGGGGAGCCTACGAGCAGTACTTC
TRBJ2-1 TRBV12-3/TRBV12-4 . . CASAEGWNNEQFF TGTGCCAGCGCCGAGGGGTGGAACAATGAGCAGTTCTTC
TRBJ2-1 TRBV29-1 . . CSVVLGSTEQFF TGCAGCGTTGTTTTGGGTTCTACTGAGCAGTTCTTC
TRBJ2-3 TRBV12-3/TRBV12-4 TRBD2 . CARSAGGLDTDTQYF TGTGCCAGATCAGCGGGGGGGCTGGACACAGATACGCAGTATTTT
TRBJ2-7 TRBV5-1 . few CASRGTFGYEQYF TGCGCCAGCCGGGGGACATTTGGATACGAGCAGTACTTC
TRBJ2-2 TRBV7-3 TRBD1 many CASRQGAGAGELFF TGTGCCAGCAGACAGGGGGCTGGTGCCGGGGAGCTGTTTTTT
TRBJ1-1 TRBV11-1 . . CASSPGMDTEAFF TGTGCCAGCAGCCCCGGGATGGACACTGAAGCTTTCTTT
TRBJ2-5 TRBV18 . . CASSEVAVGETQYF TGTGCCAGCTCCGAAGTAGCAGTCGGAGAGACCCAGTACTTC
TRBJ2-3 TRBV5-4 . . CASSEGGGQRTDTQYF TGTGCCAGCAGCGAGGGGGGGGGACAGCGCACAGATACGCAGTATTTT
TRBJ1-1 TRBV20-1 TRBD1 many CSASQGQPTEAFF TGCAGTGCTAGCCAGGGACAGCCGACTGAAGCTTTCTTT
TRBJ2-5 TRBV12-3/TRBV12-4 TRBD2 . CASSRTSGAPGGTQYF TGTGCCAGCAGCAGGACTAGCGGGGCCCCTGGGGGGACCCAGTACTTC
TRBJ2-7 TRBV6-6 . . CASSYSGTSSSYEQYF TGTGCCAGCAGTTACTCCGGGACATCGAGCTCCTACGAGCAGTACTTC
TRBJ2-1 TRBV7-7 . . CASSPGRRGGWNEQFF TGTGCCAGCAGTCCAGGGCGCAGGGGAGGTTGGAATGAGCAGTTCTTC
TRBJ1-2 TRBV5-4 . few CASSQRNSEVRYGYTF TGTGCCAGCAGCCAACGGAACTCGGAAGTACGCTATGGCTACACCTTC
TRBJ2-2 TRBV5-1 TRBD1 . CASSRDRGNGELFF TGCGCCAGCAGCCGGGACAGGGGCAACGGGGAGCTGTTTTTT
TRBJ1-5 TRBV20-1 TRBD1 . CSADGQASYQPQHF TGCAGTGCTGATGGACAGGCTAGCTATCAGCCCCAGCATTTT
TRBJ1-2 TRBV7-2 . few CASSSGDYGYTF TGTGCCAGCAGCTCCGGGGACTATGGCTACACCTTC